This entry lists 10 T cell receptor beta chains sequenced from one sample in a study of shared clonotypes between healthy human individuals. CD8 cells classed as naive were CD45RO-negative and positively selected for CCR7, excluding terminally differentiated effector memory CD45RA+ cells. Profiled with immunoSEQ multiplex PCR; TCRdb holds only in-frame clones, not every one. The data show nearly 2 million clones, approximately 95% seen once. Sequencing input: naive CD8+ T cells sorted from blood. The receptors shown here come from a young man in good health.

The chain employs TRBV18 and TRBJ2-1, with D tentatively TRBD1 (5 bases). V was clipped by 3 bases and J by 3 bases, with 9 bases between them. Germline values: CDR1 KGHSH, CDR2 LQKENI. This CDR3 contains 14 residues. Here the CDR3 DNA reads TGTGCCAGCTCACCTATGACAGTCTACAATGAGCAGTTCTTC. It codes for CASSPMTVYNEQFF.

CDR3 nucleotide sequence: TGTGCCAGTAGTTTCGACAGGACCACTGAAGCTTTCTTT. Residues: CASSFDRTTEAFF. This chain uses TRBV19 with TRBJ1-1; tentative D call: TRBD1 (6 bases). The V gene lost 5 bases and the J gene lost 4 bases, with 11 bases spanning the gap. The CDR3 loop spans 13 amino acids. CDR1 and CDR2 from the germline V gene are LNHDA and SQIVND (reference sequence).

This clone was recorded once. The rearrangement links TRBV30 to TRBJ1-2, with D possibly being TRBD1 (6 bases). Germline CDR1 is GTSNPN and CDR2 is SVGIG (reference sequence). The CDR3 is made up of 11 amino acids. The V end lost 8 bases, the J end lost 6 bases, and 13 bases lay between the germline ends. Here the CDR3 reads CAIQGGDGYTF. The DNA of the CDR3 is TGTGCCATACAGGGAGGGGATGGCTACACCTTC.

The V call is TRBV6-5, the J call TRBJ2-5; TRBD2 aligns across 12 bases. The J segment lost 5 bases and the V segment lost 7 bases, leaving 5 bases of the junction unmatched. CDR3 size: 14 residues. Germline loops: CDR1 MNHEY, CDR2 SVGAGI. The CDR3 DNA reads TGTGCCAGCACCCGACTAGCGGGAGTTGAGACCCAGTACTTC. The encoded protein is CASTRLAGVETQYF.

With respect to this clone: The junction departs from the called germline gene at one end, perhaps through a read error. V usage is TRBV9 and J usage is TRBJ2-5, with TRBD2 as a possible D gene (6 bases). The germline gives CDR1 SGDLS, CDR2 YYNGEE. CDR3 length: 14 amino acids. CDR3: CASSVLWREDTQYF. The CDR3 coding sequence is TGTGCCAGCAGCGTCCTCTGGCGGGAAGATACCCAGTACTTC. The variable domain in full, with the rest retrieved from reference TRBV9 and TRBJ2-5, is DSGVTQTPKHLITATGQRVTLRCSPRSGDLSVYWYQQSLDQGLQFLIQYYNGEERAKGNILERFSAQQFPDLHSELNLSSLELGDSALYFCASSVLWREDTQYFGPGTRLLVL.

This clone was observed a single time. The J gene is TRBJ1-2, the V gene TRBV7-9; the match to TRBD1 covers 7 bases. Germline loops: CDR1 SEHNR, CDR2 FQNEAQ (reference sequence). With V trimmed by 4 bases and J by 0 bases, 8 bases remained unmatched. The CDR3 sequence is 16 residues long. The CDR3 sequence is CASSSVAGQTNYGYTF. In DNA form, the CDR3 reads TGTGCCAGCAGCTCCGTGGCGGGACAGACTAACTATGGCTACACCTTC.

The CDR3 protein is CASSYTPGQGFYEQYF. In nucleotides, the CDR3 is TGTGCCAGCAGCTACACACCGGGACAGGGGTTTTACGAGCAGTACTTC. The chain joins TRBV7-8 to TRBJ2-7; 10 bases match TRBD1. Losses at the gene ends were 4 bases for V and 4 bases for J; bases not matched to a gene: 10. Per germline, CDR1 SGHVS and CDR2 FQNEAQ. The CDR3 sequence is 16 residues long.

V and J are TRBV7-6 and TRBJ2-3, with 7 bases aligning to TRBD1. The CDR3 sequence is 16 residues long. The germline V gene encodes CDR1 SGHVS and CDR2 FNYEAQ. The V and J ends lost 3 bases and 0 bases, in that order; junction bases with no gene match: 6. CDR3 region: CASSFLQGPSTDTQYF. CDR3 coding DNA: TGTGCCAGCAGCTTTTTACAGGGGCCTAGCACAGATACGCAGTATTTT.

V and J are TRBV30 and TRBJ2-7; D unclear. The CDR3 has 15 residues. Deletions cut 1 base from V and 0 bases from J, with 13 bases between. Looked up from germline, CDR1 is GTSNPN and CDR2 is SVGIG (reference sequence). CDR3: CAWSEGPTTSYEQYF. The CDR3 bases are TGTGCCTGGAGTGAAGGACCAACGACCTCCTACGAGCAGTACTTC.

The rearrangement links TRBV4-1 to TRBJ2-7; weak D call: TRBD2 (5 bases). This CDR3 is built from 16 residues. Germline-derived CDR1 and CDR2 are MGHRA and YSYEKL. V dropped 0 bases and J dropped 0 bases, with 12 bases sitting between them. CDR3 in DNA: TGCGCCAGCAGCCAAGAAGAGGGTGTTGTCTCCTACGAGCAGTACTTC. This gives the protein CASSQEEGVVSYEQYF.